The rows below give T cell receptor beta chains drawn from one sample of a study of blood T cell repertoires in COVID-19. Only in-frame clones appear in the TCRdb table, and some are missing; sequencing was by immunoSEQ multiplex PCR. The table includes 350,000 or so clones, more than 75% detected once. Source material: PBMCs or T cells enriched from blood (not recorded which). These receptors originate from a woman in her 30s who had recovered from COVID-19. Both conserved end residues are part of each CDR3. D genes are given only for firm matches. The size entry is marked missing in some rows and otherwise reads once, few, many or a size class.

TGTGCCAGCAGCTTCCGCAGGGGATTTGGAGAAAAACTGTTTTTT	CASSFRRGFGEKLFF	-	-	TRBJ1-4	TRBV7-9
TGTGCCAGCTGCAAAGGACAGGGGGCGGGGGTCACCGGGGAGCTGTTTTTT	CASCKGQGAGVTGELFF	TRBD1	-	TRBJ2-2	TRBV9
TGTGCCAGCAGCCAAGTCGTAGCGGTCTCCTACAATGAGCAGTTCTTC	CASSQVVAVSYNEQFF	-	-	TRBJ2-1	TRBV3-1/TRBV3-2
TGTGCCAGCTCACCACAGCGGGGGGTCGTTTGGGAGCAGTACTTC	CASSPQRGVVWEQYF	TRBD2	-	TRBJ2-7	TRBV18
TGTGCCAGCAGTATCCCAGGCTTCCCCTACGAGCAGTACTTC	CASSIPGFPYEQYF	-	once	TRBJ2-7	TRBV28
TGCGCCAGCAGCCAAGACAGGAACACTGAAGCTTTCTTT	CASSQDRNTEAFF	-	-	TRBJ1-1	TRBV4-3
TGTGCCAGCAGCTCACGGACAGGGGCTAATTCACCCCTCCACTTT	CASSSRTGANSPLHF	TRBD1	-	TRBJ1-6	TRBV7-9
TGCGCCAGCAGCTTGGCAGGGAGGAACAATCAGCCCCAGCATTTT	CASSLAGRNNQPQHF	-	once	TRBJ1-5	TRBV5-1
TGTGCCACCTCCAGCGGGGAAAGCTCTGGGGCCAACGTCCTGACTTTC	CATSSGESSGANVLTF	TRBD2	-	TRBJ2-6	TRBV3-1/TRBV3-2
TGCAGCGTCCGACAGGGGGCGGCAGATACGCAGTATTTT	CSVRQGAADTQYF	TRBD1	once	TRBJ2-3	TRBV29-1
TGCGCCAGCAGCCAACGACTAGCGGGGGCCCAAGAGACCCAGTACTTC	CASSQRLAGAQETQYF	TRBD2	-	TRBJ2-5	TRBV5-1
TGTGCCAGTAGTCCCGGACAGGGGGCGAACACTCAGCCCCAGCATTTT	CASSPGQGANTQPQHF	TRBD1	-	TRBJ1-5	TRBV19
TGTGCCAGCAGTTCAACAGGGACGGGGCAGTACTTC	CASSSTGTGQYF	-	-	TRBJ2-7	TRBV27
TGTGCCAGCAGCCTGGGACTAGCGGAGGACAATGAGCAGTTCTTC	CASSLGLAEDNEQFF	TRBD2	-	TRBJ2-1	TRBV5-6
TGTGCCAGCAGCCGAGGGGAGTCCTACGAGCAGTACTTC	CASSRGESYEQYF	-	-	TRBJ2-7	TRBV7-8
TGTGCCTGCTCGCGGGGGGACACTGAAGCTTTCTTT	CACSRGDTEAFF	-	-	TRBJ1-1	TRBV28
TGTGCCCTCACGCAATCAGCTAACTATGGCTACACCTTC	CALTQSANYGYTF	-	-	TRBJ1-2	TRBV2
TGTGCCAGCAGTGATAGGGGACAGGGGCCTGGCTACACCTTC	CASSDRGQGPGYTF	TRBD1	-	TRBJ1-2	TRBV25-1
TGTGCCAGCAGCCTGGGACAGGGCAATCAGCCCCAGCATTTT	CASSLGQGNQPQHF	TRBD1	-	TRBJ1-5	TRBV28
TGTGCCAGCAGTGGGGGGAATGAAAAACTGTTTTTT	CASSGGNEKLFF	-	once	TRBJ1-4	TRBV28
TGTGCCAGCAGTGAAGCGGTTTCCTCTCTAGCTAACTATGGCTACACCTTC	CASSEAVSSLANYGYTF	-	-	TRBJ1-2	TRBV6-1
TGTGCCAGCTCACTGGACACTTACGAGCAGTACTTC	CASSLDTYEQYF	-	-	TRBJ2-7	TRBV18
TGTGCCAGCAGTGAAAGGCAGGCTGGCGGCTACACCTTC	CASSERQAGGYTF	-	-	TRBJ1-2	TRBV6-1
TGCGCCAGCAGCTTGACTGACACCGGGGAGCTGTTTTTT	CASSLTDTGELFF	-	-	TRBJ2-2	TRBV5-1
TGCAGCGCCTCTTTGGCGGGAAGGGGTCAGCCCCAGCATTTT	CSASLAGRGQPQHF	-	once	TRBJ1-5	TRBV29-1
TGTGCCAGCAGTGACCTCCGGGACTACACAGATACGCAGTATTTT	CASSDLRDYTDTQYF	TRBD2	-	TRBJ2-3	TRBV6-1
TGTGCCAGCAGCCCTTACTCAGGGTTAAATCAGCCCCAGCATTTT	CASSPYSGLNQPQHF	-	-	TRBJ1-5	TRBV3-1/TRBV3-2
TGCAGTGCTAGTAATCGGCAGGGGGCCCACTACGAGCAGTACTTC	CSASNRQGAHYEQYF	TRBD1	-	TRBJ2-7	TRBV20-1
TGCGCCAGCAGCTTCGGCCAGGAGGAAGGGGAGCAGTACTTC	CASSFGQEEGEQYF	-	-	TRBJ2-7	TRBV5-1
TGTGCCAGCAGTGAATCACAGGGGTTGGCCTATAATTCACCCCTCCACTTT	CASSESQGLAYNSPLHF	TRBD1	-	TRBJ1-6	TRBV25-1
TGTGCCAGCAGCACACCGGGCCTTTCTCAACCGGGGGTTAGCTCCTATAATTCACCCCTCCACTTT	CASSTPGLSQPGVSSYNSPLHF	-	-	TRBJ1-6	TRBV21-1
TGTGCCAGCAGCGCGGGAAAGGGTCCGCAGTTCTTC	CASSAGKGPQFF	-	-	TRBJ2-1	TRBV3-1/TRBV3-2
TGTGCCATCAGTGAAGGGGTTGGGCCCACCTATGGCTACACCTTC	CAISEGVGPTYGYTF	-	-	TRBJ1-2	TRBV10-3
TGTGCCAGCAGCTTAGGACCCGCGGGAGGGGGCACTGAAGCTTTCTTT	CASSLGPAGGGTEAFF	-	-	TRBJ1-1	TRBV11-2
TGTGCCAGCAGCCAAGTCCGGGGCGAGCAGTACTTC	CASSQVRGEQYF	-	-	TRBJ2-7	TRBV3-1/TRBV3-2
TGTGCCAGCAGAGGAGGACAGGGCGGCGAGCAGTACTTC	CASRGGQGGEQYF	TRBD1	-	TRBJ2-7	TRBV27
TGTGCCAGCAGTCTAGGGGTGGGCAATCAGCCCCAGCATTTT	CASSLGVGNQPQHF	-	-	TRBJ1-5	TRBV28
TGTGCCAGCAAACAGGGGGCTTCCACTGAAGCTTTCTTT	CASKQGASTEAFF	TRBD1	-	TRBJ1-1	TRBV6-4
TGTGCCAGCACGATCGAAGGCCCCGGGAGCAATCAGCCCCAGCATTTT	CASTIEGPGSNQPQHF	-	-	TRBJ1-5	TRBV5-5
TGCGCCAGCAGCTCCGGCGGGACAGGGTGGCAAGAGACCCAGTACTTC	CASSSGGTGWQETQYF	TRBD1	-	TRBJ2-5	TRBV5-1
TGCGCCAGCAGCTTAGTTGGTGGTGCCCTAAAAGAGACCCAGTACTTC	CASSLVGGALKETQYF	-	-	TRBJ2-5	TRBV5-1
TGTGCCAGCAGCCAGCGACTACAACAGGGTCCCACTGAAGCTTTCTTT	CASSQRLQQGPTEAFF	-	-	TRBJ1-1	TRBV14
TGTGCCAGCAGTTTAATGAGGCTTGAAGCTTTCTTT	CASSLMRLEAFF	-	-	TRBJ1-1	TRBV28
TGTGCCTGGAGTGTAGCCAGGGCAATTCAGCCCCAGCATTTT	CAWSVARAIQPQHF	-	-	TRBJ1-5	TRBV30
TGTGCCAGCAGCCACCCCCCGGGACGGGGGAGCTCCTACAATGAGCAGTTCTTC	CASSHPPGRGSSYNEQFF	-	-	TRBJ2-1	TRBV3-1/TRBV3-2
TGTGCCAGCAGAGGCCCGGGCGGGGAAAAACTGTTTTTT	CASRGPGGEKLFF	-	-	TRBJ1-4	TRBV28
TGTGCCAGCAGTCGAGACAGGGTAGACTATGGCTACACCTTC	CASSRDRVDYGYTF	TRBD1	-	TRBJ1-2	TRBV28
TGTGCCAGCAGTTCCTCAGGACAGGCTGGGGCCAACGTCCTGACTTTC	CASSSSGQAGANVLTF	TRBD1	-	TRBJ2-6	TRBV6-2/TRBV6-3
TGTGCCAGCAGCTTAGGGGGCCCGGAAAATTACGAGCAGTACTTC	CASSLGGPENYEQYF	-	-	TRBJ2-7	TRBV7-8
TGTGCCACCAGCAGGGGAGGGGCGCGGGGAAACACCATATATTTT	CATSRGGARGNTIYF	-	once	TRBJ1-3	TRBV15
TGTGCCAGCAGTTACTCGGGACAGGGCTGGCCCCAGCATTTT	CASSYSGQGWPQHF	TRBD1	-	TRBJ1-5	TRBV6-5